This TCR beta chain was documented in a study of T cells after yellow fever vaccination. Overall study context: Some fractions had low cell numbers, and these were prepared with SMART-Seq v4 Ultra Low Input.

The CDR3 has 13 amino acids. CDR1 is ENHRY, CDR2 SYGVKD, per germline. V shed 10 bases and J shed 0 bases, with 11 bases lying between them. General study points: Post-booster reappearance was seen for most primary-vaccination clones (just over 95% CD4, around 90% CD8). The CD4 compartment and the CD8 compartment contained a small share of clonotypes in common.

Template-switching 5'RACE yielded the TCR cDNA; a universal primer site and UMIs were added in the process. MiXCR, run by TCRdb on the 5' RACE reads, gives a single entry per CDR3 protein. This table has a few hundred thousand distinct CDR3 sequences, around 3.6% appearing once. This clonotype has a handful of counts. Its target is unknown. The chain joins TRBV10-3 to TRBJ2-3; D is perhaps TRBD2 (6 bases). The material sequenced was PBMCs, taken on the day of the yellow fever booster vaccination. This receptor was identified in a man aged 18-30 years who received the YFV17D yellow fever vaccine. The CDR3 loop is CATVAASTDTQYF. As DNA, the CDR3 is TGTGCCACAGTAGCGGCTAGCACAGATACGCAGTATTTT.